This T cell receptor beta chain was documented in a study of T cells in Graves' hyperthyroidism and ophthalmopathy. This CDR3 spans 14 amino acids. Per the germline V gene, CDR1 is LGHDT and CDR2 is YNNKEL (reference sequence). Deletions cut 0 bases from V and 6 bases from J, with 9 bases between. This clonotype was recorded many times. RNA transcripts were the template for amplifying TCR beta CDR3 regions. The HTBI primer set drove a first-round RT-PCR of the TCR CDR3. A single record per CDR3 protein comes from TCRdb applying MiXCR to the multiplex PCR reads. The sample has 500,000 to 750,000 distinct CDR3 sequences; approximately 44% are singletons.

This TCR derives from a woman between 18 and 30 years old with Graves' hyperthyroidism. Sequencing was done on a sample of peripheral blood or thyroid tissue (not recorded which). The chain is built from TRBV3-1 and TRBJ1-5; the D is unclear. DNA of the CDR3: TGTGCCAGCAGCCAAGAGAGGCGGTCTCAGCCCCAGCATTTT. This gives the protein CASSQERRSQPQHF.